This TCR beta chain was recovered during a study of shared clonotypes between healthy human individuals. Study summary: The plates for each donor numbered three CD4 naive, three CD4 memory, two CD8 naive and one CD8 memory.

The method was immunoSEQ multiplex PCR; TCRdb's version includes in-frame clones alone and lacks a portion of them. Of about 2,100,000 clones listed, under 95% are singletons. Naivety among CD8 cells was defined by CD45RO negativity and positive CCR7 selection, thereby excluding terminally differentiated effector memory CD45RA+ cells. The TCR sequence derives from a young man in good health. Some clones in this sample may be carry-over from other donors' samples. Sequenced input: naive CD8+ T cells from PBMCs.

CDR3 residues: CASRQASGRTDTQYF. The CDR3 DNA sequence: TGTGCCAGCCGCCAGGCTAGCGGGAGGACAGATACGCAGTATTTT. V is TRBV6-6 and J is TRBJ2-3; 11 bases line up with TRBD2. From germline, CDR1 is MNHNY and CDR2 SVGAGI (reference sequence). J lost 3 bases, V lost 8 bases, and 7 bases had no gene match. The CDR3 is made up of 15 amino acids.